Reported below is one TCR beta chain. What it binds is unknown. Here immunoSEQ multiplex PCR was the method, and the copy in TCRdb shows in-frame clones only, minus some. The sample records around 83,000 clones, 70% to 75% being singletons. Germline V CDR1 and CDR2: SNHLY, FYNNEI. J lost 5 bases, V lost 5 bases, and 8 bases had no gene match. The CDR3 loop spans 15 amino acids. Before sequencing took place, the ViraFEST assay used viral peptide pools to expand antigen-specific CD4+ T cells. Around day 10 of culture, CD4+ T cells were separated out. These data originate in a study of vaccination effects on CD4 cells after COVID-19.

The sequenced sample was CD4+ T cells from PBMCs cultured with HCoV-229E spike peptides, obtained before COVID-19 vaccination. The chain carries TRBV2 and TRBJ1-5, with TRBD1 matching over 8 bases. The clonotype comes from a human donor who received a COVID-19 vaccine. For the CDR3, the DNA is TGTGCCAGCAGTAAGGACAGGGACGGTTATCAGCCCCAGCATTTT. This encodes CASSKDRDGYQPQHF. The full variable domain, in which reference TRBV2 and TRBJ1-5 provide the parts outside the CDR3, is EPEVTQTPSHQVTQMGQEVILRCVPISNHLYFYWYRQILGQKVEFLVSFYNNEISEKSEIFDDQFSVERPDGSNFTLKIRSTKLEDSAMYFCASSKDRDGYQPQHFGDGTRLSIL.